Here is one T cell receptor beta chain with its context. The target antigen is unknown. TEMRA cells were FACS-enriched, while CD8+ and CD4+ T cells were negatively isolated. This specimen belongs to a study of CD8 T cells in Susac syndrome. The CDR3 is made up of 15 amino acids. Germline V lookup: CDR1 SGHRS, CDR2 YFSETQ. Trimming stripped 0 bases from V and 2 bases from J, with 11 bases between. Study conclusions and caveats: By the study's own acknowledgment, its TCR sequencing and HLA analysis included relatively few individuals.

Roughly 0.45 to 1 ug RNA was reverse transcribed with random hexamers. immunoSEQ multiplex PCR amplified TCR beta CDR3 across 54 Vbeta, 13 Jbeta. TCRdb fed the immunoSEQ multiplex PCR reads into MiXCR, producing one record per CDR3 protein. The repertoire holds 100,000 to 150,000 distinct CDR3 sequences, with around 86% as singletons. The receptor was isolated from a human donor with multiple sclerosis. Sequenced material: CD8+ T cells from PBMCs. The rearrangement uses TRBV5-1 and TRBJ1-1; D is undetermined. CDR3 DNA sequence: TGCGCCAGCAGCTTGGCCGGAGCAGGTAACACTGAAGCTTTCTTT. Residues: CASSLAGAGNTEAFF.